One sample yielded the 18 T cell receptor beta chains listed below, sequenced in a study of OX40 agonist ivuxolimab in advanced cancers. Sequencing used immunoSEQ multiplex PCR; TCRdb keeps in-frame clones, though not all of them. The sample yields tens of thousands of clones, roughly 92% seen once. The material was CD4+ or CD8+ T cells sorted from blood, obtained in a trial of the OX40 agonist ivuxolimab. These receptors were obtained from an adult with an advanced solid tumor such as melanoma, head and neck, liver or kidney cancer.

This sequence joins TRBV27 and TRBJ2-5; the match to TRBD1 covers 7 bases. This CDR3 region has 16 residues. Germline V gene lookup returns CDR1 MNHEY and CDR2 SMNVEV (reference sequence). The J segment lost 2 bases and the V segment lost 0 bases, leaving 6 bases of the junction unmatched. CDR3 in amino acids: CASSLSSIRGQETQYF. The CDR3 nucleotides are TGTGCCAGCAGTTTATCCTCCATCAGGGGGCAAGAGACCCAGTACTTC.

As regards this clone: One end of the junction is discordant with germline, which a read error may explain. Other DNA sequences in this sample translate to the same CDR3. The rearrangement links TRBV27 to TRBJ2-6; 7 bases agree with TRBD1. The CDR3 runs to 17 residues. The germline CDR1 and CDR2 sequences are MNHEY and SMNVEV (reference sequence). The CDR3 is CASSSQGTMSGANVLTF. The CDR3 DNA sequence: TGTGCCAGCAGTTCACAGGGGACAATGTCTGGAGCCAACGTCCTGACTTTC. Full variable domain (missing parts from reference TRBV27 and TRBJ2-6): EAQVTQNPRYLITVTGKKLTVTCSQNMNHEYMSWYRQDPGLGLRQIYYSMNVEVTDKGDVPEGYKVSRKEKRNFPLILESPSPNQTSLYFCASSSQGTMSGANVLTFGAGSRLTVL.

The chain joins TRBV7-9 to TRBJ1-1, with 8 bases matching TRBD1. The CDR3 is 14 residues long. The germline gives CDR1 SEHNR, CDR2 FQNEAQ (reference sequence). The J segment lost 5 bases and the V segment lost 5 bases, leaving 7 bases of the junction unmatched. CDR3: CASSIRTGRTEAFF. The DNA of the CDR3 is TGTGCCAGCAGCATAAGGACAGGGCGGACTGAAGCTTTCTTT.

The V call is TRBV7-9, the J call TRBJ2-1; 11 bases agree with TRBD2. The V and J ends lost 6 bases and 3 bases, in that order; junction bases with no gene match: 4. Germline values: CDR1 SEHNR, CDR2 FQNEAQ (reference sequence). This CDR3 has 15 residues. The CDR3 is CASRTGTSGYNEQFF. The CDR3 DNA reads as TGTGCCAGCAGAACCGGGACTAGCGGCTACAATGAGCAGTTCTTC.

The rearrangement uses TRBV5-1 and TRBJ2-3; 12 nucleotides agree with TRBD2. The V segment lost 4 bases and the J segment 5 bases; nucleotides outside the gene matches: 5. This CDR3 region has 15 residues. Germline lookup yields CDR1 SGHRS and CDR2 YFSETQ. The CDR3, as DNA: TGCGCCAGCAGCCCGGGACTAGCGGGCAGAGATACGCAGTATTTT. Encoded protein: CASSPGLAGRDTQYF.

The V call is TRBV27, the J call TRBJ1-2; D is possibly TRBD1 (6 bases). The CDR3 runs 14 residues. Trimming took off 0 bases at V and 5 bases at J, with 10 bases between the two ends. The germline gives CDR1 MNHEY, CDR2 SMNVEV (reference sequence). For the CDR3, the DNA is TGTGCCAGCAGTTTATCGGGGGGCGGATATGGCTACACCTTC. Translation gives CASSLSGGGYGYTF.

The chain is built from TRBV5-1 and TRBJ2-3; D perhaps matches TRBD2 (6 bases). CDR1 is SGHRS and CDR2 is YFSETQ in the germline V gene. V shed 0 bases and J shed 0 bases, with 8 bases lying between them. The CDR3 is 15 amino acids. CDR3 residues: CASSLVLASTDTQYF. CDR3 bases: TGCGCCAGCAGCTTGGTCCTAGCGAGCACAGATACGCAGTATTTT.

The chain has TRBV7-6 and TRBJ2-6; D gene uncertain. The germline V and J ends were trimmed by 5 bases and 0 bases, with 11 bases remaining between them. Germline V gene lookup returns CDR1 SGHVS and CDR2 FNYEAQ. This CDR3 contains 16 residues. CDR3 nucleotides: TGTGCCAGCAGCCCGAGCATCGTCTCTGGGGCCAACGTCCTGACTTTC. Amino acids: CASSPSIVSGANVLTF. The whole variable domain, remainder taken from reference TRBV7-6 and TRBJ2-6, is GAGVSQSPRYKVTKRGQDVALRCDPISGHVSLYWYRQALGQGPEFLTYFNYEAQQDKSGLPNDRFSAERPEGSISTLTIQRTEQRDSAMYRCASSPSIVSGANVLTFGAGSRLTVL.

This rearrangement joins TRBV6-1 to TRBJ1-4, with a tentative D call TRBD1 (5 bases). The CDR3 runs to 15 residues. With 3 bases removed from V and 4 bases from J, the gap between germline ends came to 12 bases. Germline V gene sequence: CDR1 MNHNS, CDR2 SASEGT. The CDR3 DNA follows: TGTGCCAGCAGTGAGCAAGCAGGGAATAATGAAAAACTGTTTTTT. Translation: CASSEQAGNNEKLFF.

V gene TRBV4-1 combines with J gene TRBJ2-3; D is ambiguous. The CDR3 sequence is 16 residues long. The germline V and J ends were trimmed by 0 bases and 0 bases, with 10 bases remaining between them. Germline CDR1 MGHRA, CDR2 YSYEKL. The CDR3 region has the DNA TGCGCCAGCAGCCAAGAGGGCCATACTAGCACAGATACGCAGTATTTT. It yields the protein CASSQEGHTSTDTQYF.

The chain links TRBV6-6 to TRBJ2-1, with a weak D call TRBD1 (5 bases). CDR1 and CDR2 from the germline V gene are MNHNY and SVGAGI (reference sequence). The CDR3 is made up of 15 amino acids. Trimming took off 6 bases at V and 4 bases at J, with 16 bases between the two ends. The CDR3 loop is CASSPPGLDYNEQFF. The CDR3 nucleotides are TGTGCCAGCAGCCCTCCAGGGTTGGATTACAATGAGCAGTTCTTC.

The rearrangement links TRBV30 to TRBJ1-6; D is perhaps TRBD1 (5 bases). CDR3 length: 13 amino acids. Germline-derived CDR1 and CDR2 are GTSNPN and SVGIG (reference sequence). V lost 6 bases, J lost 7 bases, and 13 bases lay in between. CDR3: CACSWRDNSPLHF. The CDR3 nucleotides are TGTGCCTGCTCCTGGAGGGACAATTCACCCCTCCACTTT.

The V and J genes are TRBV2 and TRBJ1-1, with D possibly being TRBD1 (6 bases). The CDR3 has 17 residues. Germline CDR1 and CDR2: SNHLY and FYNNEI. Trimming removed 6 bases at V and 4 bases at J, with 24 bases between. CDR3 DNA: TGTGCCAGCAGGTTGGGTTGGTCAGGGGTCGGTCCCACTGAAGCTTTCTTT. It encodes CASRLGWSGVGPTEAFF.

The rearrangement links TRBV5-4 to TRBJ2-5; the D gene is possibly TRBD2 (6 bases). Per germline, CDR1 SGHNT and CDR2 YYREEE (reference sequence). The length of the CDR3 is 15 residues. The V end lost 4 bases, the J end lost 4 bases, and 17 bases lay between the germline ends. CDR3 bases: TGTGCCAGCAGCCCAATGACTAGTAGCAGAGAGACCCAGTACTTC. Protein sequence: CASSPMTSSRETQYF.

The CDR3 is CASSFSGTQYF. The CDR3 DNA reads TGTGCCAGCAGCTTCTCGGGGACCCAGTACTTC. The J gene is TRBJ2-5, the V gene TRBV5-8; D unclear. The V gene's germline CDR1 is SGHTS and CDR2 YDEGEE. Trimming stripped 2 bases from V and 7 bases from J, with 6 bases between. This CDR3 contains 11 residues.

About this clone itself: Other nucleotide sequences from this sample produce the same CDR3. The chain uses TRBV28 and TRBJ2-7; a weak D match, TRBD1 (5 bases). Trimming left V 2 bases short and J 2 bases short, with 7 bases between. CDR1 and CDR2 (germline): MDHEN, SYDVKM. CDR3 size: 13 residues. For the CDR3, the DNA is TGTGCCAGCAGTTTAACAGGACCCTACGAGCAGTACTTC. It codes for CASSLTGPYEQYF.

The rearrangement uses TRBV28 and TRBJ1-3, with a tentative D call TRBD1 (6 bases). In germline, CDR1 is MDHEN, CDR2 SYDVKM. The CDR3 is 16 residues long. V was clipped by 8 bases and J by 5 bases, with 22 bases between them. The CDR3 bases are TGTGCCAGCTTCAAAGGGGGAGCATCTGGACGAAACACCATATATTTT. Translating it yields CASFKGGASGRNTIYF.

This clone was detected only once. The chain uses TRBV9 and TRBJ2-6; no firm D call. The CDR3 runs to 16 residues. V dropped 0 bases and J dropped 2 bases, with 9 bases sitting between them. Germline CDR1 and CDR2: SGDLS and YYNGEE. CDR3 sequence reads: CASSVEGSAGANVLTF. The DNA for the CDR3 is TGTGCCAGCAGCGTAGAAGGGTCAGCTGGGGCCAACGTCCTGACTTTC.